The clone carrying this TCR beta chain has only a few counts. The data originate from a study of patients and donors after allogeneic stem cell transplantation. TCRdb itself ran the RT-PCR reads through MiXCR, one entry per CDR3 protein. The sample records approximately 140,000 distinct CDR3 sequences, about a third being singletons. The V end was cut by 0 bases, the J end by 0 bases, with 9 bases between. There are 15 residues in the CDR3. From germline, CDR1 is SGHKS and CDR2 YYEKEE (reference sequence). This TCR was sampled from a human donor who was either an allogeneic HSCT recipient or a stem cell or donor lymphocyte infusion donor (not recorded which). It is not recorded whose cells these are; they may come from a transplant donor. The sequencing sample was made of blood, either unsorted or a sorted T cell fraction (not recorded which). This chain connects TRBV5-5 to TRBJ1-1, with D maybe TRBD1 (5 bases). In DNA form, the CDR3 reads TGTGCCAGCAGCTTGGCCGGACATTTGAACACTGAAGCTTTCTTT. Translating gives CASSLAGHLNTEAFF.